The 29 T cell receptor beta chains below come from one sample, sequenced in a study of blood T cell repertoires in COVID-19. Generated by immunoSEQ multiplex PCR, the TCRdb table keeps only in-frame clones and is missing some. The repertoire includes about 80,000 clones, more than 65% of them detected once, and about an eighth sits in the top ten. The material sequenced was peripheral blood. These receptor sequences come from a man older than 75 with acute or convalescent COVID-19.

The gene calls are TRBV9 and TRBJ2-4; 7 bases map to TRBD1. V lost 3 bases to trimming and J lost 9 bases; unmatched junction nucleotides: 9. The CDR3 extends over 14 amino acids. CDR1 and CDR2 from the germline V gene are SGDLS and YYNGEE. CDR3 sequence (DNA): TGTGCCAGCAGCGCCCCGACAGGGTCGGGCATTCAGTACTTC. Amino acid sequence: CASSAPTGSGIQYF.

The chain links TRBV6-5 to TRBJ1-5; 8 nucleotides match TRBD1. From germline, CDR1 is MNHEY and CDR2 SVGAGI. V was pared by 6 bases and J by 2 bases, with 6 bases of the junction left unmatched. The CDR3 has 15 amino acids. The CDR3: CASRQGAVGNQPQHF. In DNA form, the CDR3 reads TGTGCCAGCAGGCAGGGGGCGGTGGGCAATCAGCCCCAGCATTTT.

The chain employs TRBV4-1 and TRBJ2-6; 7 bases map to TRBD2. V gave up 6 bases and J gave up 4 bases; unmatched junction bases: 6. The CDR3 has 15 residues. The germline V gene encodes CDR1 MGHRA and CDR2 YSYEKL. The DNA for the CDR3 is TGCGCCAGCAGTCGGGGAGGGACGGGGGCCAACGTCCTGACTTTC. This encodes CASSRGGTGANVLTF.

The chain has TRBV18 and TRBJ2-7; 8 bases map to TRBD1. CDR1 and CDR2 (germline): KGHSH, LQKENI. The CDR3 is 15 residues long. Germline trimming cut 1 base from V and 5 bases from J; bases unmatched to any gene: 7. The DNA of the CDR3 is TGTGCCAGCTCACCACTAGACAGGGGAATAAACGAGCAGTACTTC. Translating it yields CASSPLDRGINEQYF. Full variable domain (remainder filled in from reference TRBV18 and TRBJ2-7): NAGVMQNPRHLVRRRGQEARLRCSPMKGHSHVYWYRQLPEEGLKFMVYLQKENIIDESGMPKERFSAEFPKEGPSILRIQQVVRGDSAAYFCASSPLDRGINEQYFGPGTRLTVT.

This chain connects TRBV10-3 to TRBJ2-7, with 12 bases aligning to TRBD2. V was pared by 6 bases and J by 7 bases, with 4 bases of the junction left unmatched. Germline lookup yields CDR1 ENHRY and CDR2 SYGVKD. This CDR3 is 13 amino acids long. In DNA, the CDR3 is TGTGCCATCAGACTAGCGGGGGGCCCGGAGCAGTACTTC. Translating gives CAIRLAGGPEQYF.

This chain uses TRBV7-3 with TRBJ1-6; D is unclear. CDR1 and CDR2 from the germline V gene are SGHTA and FQGTGA. Trimming shortened V by 7 bases and J by 9 bases, and 16 bases separated the two germline ends. The CDR3 totals 14 residues. The CDR3 region is CASTLGVSGSPLHF. The CDR3 DNA is TGTGCCAGCACCCTAGGTGTTTCGGGTTCACCCCTCCACTTT.

The CDR3 DNA sequence: TGCAGTGCGGGCGACCCCTACGAGCAGTACTTC. Translated: CSAGDPYEQYF. This chain connects TRBV20-1 to TRBJ2-7; D remains unclear. Per germline, CDR1 DFQATT and CDR2 SNEGSKA (reference sequence). Trimming removed 6 bases at V and 2 bases at J, with 8 bases between. The CDR3 totals 11 residues.

This clone came up once. The chain carries TRBV27 and TRBJ1-4; D might be TRBD1 (5 bases). Germline V gene sequence: CDR1 MNHEY, CDR2 SMNVEV (reference sequence). V lost 8 bases to trimming and J lost 7 bases, with 14 bases between them. The CDR3 length is 13 residues. The CDR3 region has the DNA TGTGCCAGCCGTCGGACATCCGGTGAAAAACTGTTTTTT. Amino acids: CASRRTSGEKLFF. Together with reference TRBV27 and TRBJ1-4, the CDR3 gives the full variable domain: EAQVTQNPRYLITVTGKKLTVTCSQNMNHEYMSWYRQDPGLGLRQIYYSMNVEVTDKGDVPEGYKVSRKEKRNFPLILESPSPNQTSLYFCASRRTSGEKLFFGSGTQLSVL.

This clone has a handful of counts. V is TRBV12-3 or TRBV12-4 and J is TRBJ2-3; D remains ambiguous. There are 12 residues in the CDR3. V lost 6 bases, J lost 1 base, and 5 bases lay in between. For the CDR3, the DNA is TGTGCCAGCAGGTTCGGCACAGATACGCAGTATTTT. Its protein is CASRFGTDTQYF.

The chain joins TRBV6-2 or TRBV6-3 to TRBJ1-6, with 7 positions matching TRBD1. With 2 bases clipped from V and 0 bases from J, the junction kept 7 bases outside the gene matches. The germline CDR1 and CDR2 sequences are MNHEY and SVGEGT. The CDR3 runs 18 residues. The CDR3 DNA follows: TGTGCCAGCAGTTACGGGACAGAGGACACCTCCTATAATTCACCCCTCCACTTT. It is translated as CASSYGTEDTSYNSPLHF.

The chain joins TRBV5-6 to TRBJ2-3; D gene ambiguous. The ends were cut back, 0 bases at V and 1 base at J, with 6 bases in the middle. This CDR3 has 14 amino acids. The germline V gene has CDR1 SGHDT and CDR2 YYEEEE. CDR3 nucleotides: TGTGCCAGCAGCTTGGACTTGGGCACAGATACGCAGTATTTT. It specifies CASSLDLGTDTQYF.

The J gene is TRBJ2-3, the V gene TRBV6-5; a possible D gene is TRBD1 (6 bases). With 6 bases removed from V and 0 bases from J, the gap between germline ends came to 10 bases. Germline CDR1 MNHEY, CDR2 SVGAGI. The CDR3 totals 14 residues. The CDR3 spells CASRDRSSTDTQYF. CDR3 DNA sequence: TGTGCCAGCAGAGACAGGTCTAGCACAGATACGCAGTATTTT.

The chain carries TRBV18 and TRBJ2-2, with a tentative D call TRBD1 (5 bases). Trimming took 0 bases from V and 1 from J, leaving 6 bases between them. This CDR3 contains 15 residues. Germline V lookup: CDR1 KGHSH, CDR2 LQKENI. CDR3 DNA: TGTGCCAGCTCACCACCGACAGAGAACACCGGGGAGCTGTTTTTT. It yields the protein CASSPPTENTGELFF.

The rearrangement links TRBV6-6 to TRBJ2-3; D might be TRBD2 (7 bases). Germline CDR1 MNHNY, CDR2 SVGAGI (reference sequence). The CDR3 is 15 amino acids. V was trimmed by 6 bases and J by 2 bases, leaving 15 bases between them. The CDR3 loop reads CASSGGRGVTDTQYF. For the CDR3, the DNA is TGTGCCAGCAGCGGGGGGCGGGGCGTCACAGATACGCAGTATTTT.

The chain carries TRBV20-1 and TRBJ2-7; TRBD1 is a possible D gene (5 bases). CDR1 is DFQATT, CDR2 SNEGSKA, per germline (reference sequence). Between the trimmed V and J ends, which lost 3 bases and 7 bases, there was a span of 16 bases. There are 13 residues in the CDR3. The CDR3 coding sequence is TGCAGTGCTAGTACGGCAGGGCTGGGTGAGCAGTACTTC. This gives the protein CSASTAGLGEQYF.

The CDR3 DNA reads as TGTGCCATCAGGGGCCAGAACACTGAAGCTTTCTTT. Translating gives CAIRGQNTEAFF. The chain joins TRBV10-3 to TRBJ1-1; D is unclear. Trimming shortened V by 6 bases and J by 1 base, and 6 bases separated the two germline ends. Looked up from germline, CDR1 is ENHRY and CDR2 is SYGVKD. This CDR3 comprises 12 residues.

This chain uses TRBV12-3 or TRBV12-4 with TRBJ2-1, with 7 bases lining up with TRBD1. The CDR3 totals 13 residues. V gave up 5 bases and J gave up 12 bases; unmatched junction bases: 10. CDR3 amino acids: CASSGGTGTVQFF. CDR3 sequence (DNA): TGTGCCAGCAGTGGGGGAACCGGGACAGTGCAGTTCTTC.

In the case of this clone: Additional DNA sequences in this sample encode the identical CDR3. The rearrangement links TRBV3-1 (or the pseudogene TRBV3-2) to TRBJ1-3, with D unclear. This CDR3 is 14 amino acids long. V lost 3 bases and J 4 bases, leaving 10 bases between the germline ends. Germline assignment: CDR1 LGHDT and CDR2 YNNKEL (reference sequence). The CDR3 protein is CASSQGGGGNTIYF. The CDR3 nucleotides are TGTGCCAGCAGCCAGGGAGGCGGGGGAAACACCATATATTTT.

This clone was counted a few times. V and J are TRBV5-1 and TRBJ1-5; D is possibly TRBD1 (6 bases). V lost 2 bases, J lost 5 bases, and 8 bases lay in between. The CDR3 is 13 residues long. Germline V CDR1 and CDR2: SGHRS, YFSETQ. The CDR3 sequence is CASSLQGDQPQHF. The DNA of the CDR3 is TGCGCCAGCAGCTTACAGGGCGATCAGCCCCAGCATTTT.

This clone was detected only once. CDR3 region: CASGLGLAGGNNEQFF. The CDR3 nucleotides are TGTGCTAGTGGTTTGGGATTAGCGGGGGGGAACAATGAGCAGTTCTTC. This chain connects TRBV12-5 to TRBJ2-1, with 11 nucleotides matching TRBD2. With V trimmed by 1 base and J by 5 bases, 4 bases remained unmatched. CDR1 and CDR2 (germline): LGHNT, FRNRAP. The length of the CDR3 is 16 residues.

This clone has only a few counts. The chain uses TRBV5-1 and TRBJ1-6; 9 nucleotides line up with TRBD1. V gave up 4 bases and J gave up 7 bases; unmatched junction bases: 6. Germline V gene sequence: CDR1 SGHRS, CDR2 YFSETQ. CDR3 size: 15 residues. The CDR3 reads CASSLLQGANSPLHF. The CDR3 nucleotides read TGCGCCAGCAGCCTCCTACAGGGGGCCAATTCACCCCTCCACTTT. The whole variable domain, remainder taken from reference TRBV5-1 and TRBJ1-6, is KAGVTQTPRYLIKTRGQQVTLSCSPISGHRSVSWYQQTPGQGLQFLFEYFSETQRNKGNFPGRFSGRQFSNSRSEMNVSTLELGDSALYLCASSLLQGANSPLHFGNGTRLTVT.

The chain carries TRBV6-5 and TRBJ1-2, with TRBD1 identical over 10 bases. V was pared by 4 bases and J by 2 bases, with 4 bases of the junction left unmatched. This CDR3 has 15 residues. CDR1 is MNHEY, CDR2 SVGAGI, per germline. CDR3 in DNA: TGTGCCAGCAGTTGGACAGGGGGACAAAACTATGGCTACACCTTC. It specifies CASSWTGGQNYGYTF.

The chain uses TRBV29-1 and TRBJ1-6; no clear D gene. Looked up from germline, CDR1 is SQVTM and CDR2 is ANQGSEA. The CDR3 has 13 residues. The V end was cut by 4 bases, the J end by 5 bases, with 9 bases between. In nucleotides, the CDR3 is TGCAGCGTTGCGGCAGGAAATAATTCACCCCTCCACTTT. This translates into CSVAAGNNSPLHF.

The CDR3 sequence is CASSLGRAAETQYF. The CDR3 DNA reads TGCGCCAGCAGCTTGGGGCGGGCGGCAGAGACCCAGTACTTC. The chain joins TRBV5-1 to TRBJ2-5, with D perhaps matching TRBD2 (5 bases). The germline V and J ends were trimmed by 0 bases and 4 bases, with 10 bases remaining between them. The CDR3 extends over 14 amino acids. In germline, CDR1 is SGHRS, CDR2 YFSETQ.

The CDR3 sequence is CASSPGQNYGYTF. Written as DNA, the CDR3 is TGTGCCAGCAGTCCGGGACAAAACTATGGCTACACCTTC. The chain is built from TRBV12-3 or TRBV12-4 and TRBJ1-2; possibly TRBD1 for D (6 bases). V lost 5 bases to trimming and J lost 2 bases, with 9 bases between them. The CDR3 spans 13 residues.

This chain uses TRBV5-1 with TRBJ2-5; D not resolved. There are 14 residues in the CDR3. V gave up 0 bases and J gave up 4 bases, with 10 bases separating them. From germline, CDR1 is SGHRS and CDR2 YFSETQ. CDR3: CASSLASPGETQYF. The CDR3 coding sequence is TGCGCCAGCAGCTTGGCCTCTCCGGGAGAGACCCAGTACTTC.

The chain employs TRBV5-1 and TRBJ1-1; TRBD1 agrees at 7 bases. This CDR3 has 15 amino acids. The trim removed 3 bases at V and 0 bases at J, leaving 5 bases unmatched. Per the germline V gene, CDR1 is SGHRS and CDR2 is YFSETQ. The CDR3 DNA sequence: TGCGCCAGCAGCTGGGGGACAGCAATGAACACTGAAGCTTTCTTT. Residues: CASSWGTAMNTEAFF.

This sequence joins TRBV15 and TRBJ2-2, with D maybe TRBD2 (5 bases). Germline V gives CDR1 LNHNV, CDR2 YYDKDF (reference sequence). V was shortened by 1 base and J by 2 bases, with 14 bases between the two germline ends. The CDR3 contains 17 residues. The CDR3: CATSRGPLTTNTGELFF. CDR3 DNA: TGTGCCACCAGCAGAGGTCCACTGACTACTAACACCGGGGAGCTGTTTTTT.

The CDR3 DNA reads as TGTGCCAGCAGCTTAATGCTAGCGGGGGGTTCAGAGACCCAGTACTTC. Translating gives CASSLMLAGGSETQYF. This sequence joins TRBV7-6 and TRBJ2-5, with TRBD2 matching 11 bases. After removal of 2 bases from V and 4 bases from J, the junction contained 6 bases not matched to a gene. Germline V gene lookup returns CDR1 SGHVS and CDR2 FNYEAQ. CDR3 size: 16 residues. Together with reference TRBV7-6 and TRBJ2-5, the CDR3 gives the full variable domain: GAGVSQSPRYKVTKRGQDVALRCDPISGHVSLYWYRQALGQGPEFLTYFNYEAQQDKSGLPNDRFSAERPEGSISTLTIQRTEQRDSAMYRCASSLMLAGGSETQYFGPGTRLLVL.